The 28 T cell receptor beta chains below come from one sample, sequenced in a study of neurological immune-mediated disorders. Time point here: longitudinal time-point 3. TCRdb analysed the 5' RACE reads with MiXCR anew, one entry per CDR3 protein. The sample carries around 51,000 distinct CDR3 sequences, approximately 11% recorded once. Material for sequencing was PBMCs. Every receptor here comes from a male donor with HTLV-1-associated myelopathy (HAM/TSP).

This clonotype was seen many times. The CDR3 region has the DNA TGCAGCGTCCAGGTGGGCAATCAGCCCCAGCATTTT. Translation: CSVQVGNQPQHF. This rearrangement joins TRBV29-1 to TRBJ1-5; D is unresolved. V was trimmed by 6 bases and J by 2 bases, leaving 8 bases between them. The V gene's germline CDR1 is SQVTM and CDR2 ANQGSEA. CDR3 length: 12 residues.

The table lists this clonotype with many counts. The chain carries TRBV7-9 and TRBJ2-3; TRBD2 aligns across 8 bases. V was pared by 5 bases and J by 2 bases, with 9 bases of the junction left unmatched. CDR1 SEHNR and CDR2 FQNEAQ come from the germline V gene (reference sequence). The CDR3 has 16 residues. The CDR3, as DNA: TGTGCCAGCAGCCCAGAGCGGGGGCCTTCCACAGATACGCAGTATTTT. Translating it yields CASSPERGPSTDTQYF. The variable domain in full, with the rest retrieved from reference TRBV7-9 and TRBJ2-3, is DTGVSQNPRHKITKRGQNVTFRCDPISEHNRLYWYRQTLGQGPEFLTYFQNEAQLEKSRLLSDRFSAERPKGSFSTLEIQRTEQGDSAMYLCASSPERGPSTDTQYFGPGTRLTVL.

This sequence joins TRBV12-3 or TRBV12-4 and TRBJ2-5; D possibly corresponds to TRBD1 (6 bases). Trimming removed 5 bases from V and 5 bases from J, with 15 bases in between. CDR3 length: 14 amino acids. As DNA, the CDR3 is TGTGCCAGCAGTCCCCTACCAGGGGCCGAGACCCAGTACTTC. It translates to CASSPLPGAETQYF.

This clonotype was observed at least ten times. This sequence joins TRBV7-2 and TRBJ1-6, with D unresolved. CDR3 length: 14 residues. V shed 2 bases and J shed 8 bases, with 10 bases lying between them. CDR1 is SGHTA and CDR2 is FQGNSA in the germline V gene. The DNA for the CDR3 is TGTGCCAGCAGCTTACCCTCAAGCTATTCACCCCTCCACTTT. Translated, it gives CASSLPSSYSPLHF. Drawing the rest from reference TRBV7-2 and TRBJ1-6, the complete variable domain is GAGVSQSPSNKVTEKGKDVELRCDPISGHTALYWYRQSLGQGLEFLIYFQGNSAPDKSGLPSDRFSAERTGGSVSTLTIQRTQQEDSAVYLCASSLPSSYSPLHFGNGTRLTVT.

This clonotype was found many times. Here the CDR3 DNA reads TGCGCCAGCAGTCAAACGACGGGGTGGAACACCGGGGAGCTGTTTTTT. Translating gives CASSQTTGWNTGELFF. The V and J genes are TRBV5-1 and TRBJ2-2; perhaps TRBD2 as D (5 bases). The germline V gene has CDR1 SGHRS and CDR2 YFSETQ. The CDR3 loop spans 16 amino acids. V was pared by 5 bases and J by 1 base, with 15 bases between.

This clonotype appeared many times. The chain uses TRBV2 and TRBJ1-1; TRBD1 agrees at 8 bases. The CDR3 is 15 residues long. Germline CDR1 SNHLY, CDR2 FYNNEI. Losses at the gene ends were 6 bases for V and 3 bases for J; bases not matched to a gene: 9. The CDR3 reads CASRVSTGVDTEAFF. In DNA, the CDR3 is TGTGCCAGCAGGGTTTCGACAGGGGTTGACACTGAAGCTTTCTTT. Complete variable domain (other parts from reference TRBV2 and TRBJ1-1): EPEVTQTPSHQVTQMGQEVILRCVPISNHLYFYWYRQILGQKVEFLVSFYNNEISEKSEIFDDQFSVERPDGSNFTLKIRSTKLEDSAMYFCASRVSTGVDTEAFFGQGTRLTVV.

This clonotype showed up many times. The CDR3 DNA reads as TGTGCCAGCACCCATCAGGGGGCTGACTATGGCTACACCTTC. This translates into CASTHQGADYGYTF. The J gene is TRBJ1-2, the V gene TRBV28; TRBD1 matches at 8 bases. The ends lost 7 bases at V and 3 bases at J; junction bases unmatched: 7. Germline-derived CDR1 and CDR2 are MDHEN and SYDVKM. The CDR3 sequence is 14 residues long.

The sample holds many counts of this clonotype. The genes are TRBV5-1 and TRBJ2-4; D remains ambiguous. Germline V gene data show CDR1 as SGHRS and CDR2 as YFSETQ. V lost 0 bases, J lost 7 bases, and 11 bases lay in between. The CDR3 has 14 amino acids. CDR3 residues: CASSLGPANNIQYF. In DNA form, the CDR3 reads TGCGCCAGCAGCTTGGGGCCTGCGAATAACATTCAGTACTTC.

Many counts were recorded for this clonotype. The V and J genes are TRBV7-2 and TRBJ1-5; perhaps TRBD1 as D (5 bases). This CDR3 is built from 13 residues. Trimming stripped 5 bases from V and 7 bases from J, with 12 bases between. The germline CDR1 and CDR2 sequences are SGHTA and FQGNSA. CDR3 loop: CASSAEGRQPQHF. The CDR3 nucleotides read TGTGCCAGCAGCGCCGAGGGGAGGCAGCCCCAGCATTTT.

This clonotype was found many times. The V and J genes are TRBV3-1 and TRBJ2-3; 11 bases are shared with TRBD2. Germline CDR1 is LGHDT and CDR2 is YNNKEL (reference sequence). Trimming took 3 bases from V and 3 from J; bases not matched to a gene: 2. CDR3 length: 15 residues. The CDR3 DNA follows: TGTGCCAGCAGCCAGACTAGCGGGGAAACAGATACGCAGTATTTT. Translation gives CASSQTSGETDTQYF.

This clonotype has ten or more counts. This sequence joins TRBV7-6 and TRBJ1-3, with D possibly being TRBD1 (6 bases). Trimming stripped 5 bases from V and 0 bases from J, with 14 bases between. The CDR3 loop spans 16 amino acids. The germline gives CDR1 SGHVS, CDR2 FNYEAQ. CDR3 sequence: CASSLLTGGSGNTIYF. The CDR3 DNA reads as TGTGCCAGCAGCCTCCTGACAGGAGGCTCTGGAAACACCATATATTTT.

This clonotype was observed many times. V gene TRBV4-1 combines with J gene TRBJ2-3, with 14 bases matching TRBD2. V lost 0 bases to trimming and J lost 2 bases; unmatched junction nucleotides: 4. The length of the CDR3 is 18 residues. Germline V lookup: CDR1 MGHRA, CDR2 YSYEKL. The CDR3 is CASSQDWTSGGYTDTQYF. DNA of the CDR3: TGCGCCAGCAGCCAAGATTGGACTAGCGGGGGGTACACAGATACGCAGTATTTT.

This clonotype appeared many times. The V and J genes are TRBV6-6 and TRBJ1-4; unclear D gene. This CDR3 has 13 residues. V gave up 5 bases and J gave up 5 bases, with 9 bases separating them. Germline V CDR1 and CDR2: MNHNY, SVGAGI (reference sequence). The CDR3 coding sequence is TGTGCCAGCAGTACCCGCGAGAATGAAAAACTGTTTTTT. Its translation is CASSTRENEKLFF.

This clonotype has only a few counts. The chain is built from TRBV6-6 and TRBJ1-6; TRBD1 agrees at 9 bases. This CDR3 region has 16 residues. Germline V CDR1 and CDR2: MNHNY, SVGAGI (reference sequence). V trimming: 2 bases; J trimming: 3 bases; junction bases outside the gene matches: 2. The CDR3 here is CASSYPGQGYNSPLHF. Written as DNA, the CDR3 is TGTGCCAGCAGTTACCCGGGACAGGGCTATAATTCACCCCTCCACTTT.

This clonotype was detected ten times or more. The CDR3 DNA is TGCGCCAGCAACCAGGCGAACACCGGGGAGCTGTTTTTT. Translation gives CASNQANTGELFF. The chain uses TRBV4-1 and TRBJ2-2, with unresolved D. The germline V gene has CDR1 MGHRA and CDR2 YSYEKL. Trimming cost V 7 bases and J 0 bases, with 6 bases left between them. The CDR3 loop spans 13 amino acids.

The chain combines TRBV19 with TRBJ2-7; D might be TRBD1 (5 bases). The germline V gene has CDR1 LNHDA and CDR2 SQIVND (reference sequence). CDR3 length equals 14 residues. Trimming shortened V by 9 bases and J by 3 bases, and 18 bases separated the two germline ends. The DNA of the CDR3 is TGTGCCAGCTCCCTGAAGGGGAAGGACTACGAGCAGTACTTC. Amino acid sequence: CASSLKGKDYEQYF.

The chain links TRBV6-6 to TRBJ1-2; the D gene is possibly TRBD1 (5 bases). Looked up from germline, CDR1 is MNHNY and CDR2 is SVGAGI (reference sequence). There are 12 residues in the CDR3. Trimming took off 9 bases at V and 8 bases at J, with 16 bases between the two ends. CDR3 sequence: CARRTDTAGYTF. CDR3 sequence (DNA): TGTGCCAGAAGGACGGACACGGCGGGCTACACCTTC.

This clonotype has a count of ten or more. J is TRBJ2-1 and V is TRBV28; the D gene is possibly TRBD2 (5 bases). CDR3 length equals 11 residues. The germline CDR1 and CDR2 sequences are MDHEN and SYDVKM. The V gene lost 8 bases and the J gene lost 8 bases, with 10 bases spanning the gap. The CDR3 bases are TGTGCCAGCGGGTTGCGGGATGAGCAGTTCTTC. It translates to CASGLRDEQFF.

Ten or more counts support this clonotype. This chain joins TRBV28 and TRBJ2-2; 8 nucleotides match TRBD2. The V gene's germline CDR1 is MDHEN and CDR2 SYDVKM. This CDR3 is 16 amino acids long. J was trimmed by 4 bases and V by 1 base; bases with no gene match: 5. The CDR3 DNA is TGTGCCAGCAGTTTATTTTATCGGGGGGGCACCGGGGAGCTGTTTTTT. It codes for CASSLFYRGGTGELFF.

This clonotype has a count of ten or more. CDR3 coding DNA: TGCAGTGCAACGAACCCCCGAGGGTCTGACGAGACCCAGTACTTC. Translation: CSATNPRGSDETQYF. The V gene is TRBV20-1, the J gene TRBJ2-5; D might be TRBD2 (5 bases). Between the trimmed V and J ends, which lost 6 bases and 5 bases, there was a span of 22 bases. Germline V gene data show CDR1 as DFQATT and CDR2 as SNEGSKA (reference sequence). The CDR3 is 15 amino acids.

This clonotype was seen at least ten times. This chain uses TRBV7-8 with TRBJ2-3; D unresolved. The CDR3 is 13 residues long. The V and J ends lost 5 bases and 2 bases respectively, with 8 bases between them. The V gene's germline CDR1 is SGHVS and CDR2 FQNEAQ. The CDR3 nucleotides are TGTGCCAGCAGCGCCGTCTACACAGATACGCAGTATTTT. Translated, it gives CASSAVYTDTQYF.

This clonotype occurred many times. The chain joins TRBV20-1 to TRBJ2-5; TRBD1 aligns across 8 bases. CDR1 and CDR2 (germline): DFQATT, SNEGSKA (reference sequence). This CDR3 is built from 13 residues. V shed 4 bases and J 2 bases; nucleotides not matched to a gene: 3. Here the CDR3 DNA reads TGCAGTGCTATGGGACAGGCTCAAGAGACCCAGTACTTC. Protein: CSAMGQAQETQYF.

The table lists this clonotype with many counts. The chain links TRBV20-1 to TRBJ2-7; 14 nucleotides align to TRBD2. CDR1 and CDR2 from the germline V gene are DFQATT and SNEGSKA (reference sequence). Trimming removed 7 bases from V and 7 bases from J; junction bases left unmatched: 15. The CDR3 runs 16 residues. The CDR3 DNA is TGCAGTGTCAGGGGACTAGCGGGGGTGATCTTGGGGGAGCAGTACTTC. It encodes CSVRGLAGVILGEQYF.

This clonotype was picked up many times. The rearrangement joins TRBV4-2 to TRBJ2-7; 7 bases fit TRBD2. The length of the CDR3 is 14 residues. With 4 bases clipped from V and 3 bases from J, the junction kept 6 bases outside the gene matches. CDR1 LGHNA and CDR2 YNFKEQ come from the germline V gene. The CDR3 spells CASSPGAGVYEQYF. CDR3 DNA sequence: TGTGCCAGCAGCCCCGGCGCGGGGGTCTACGAGCAGTACTTC.

This clonotype was found many times. This rearrangement joins TRBV20-1 to TRBJ1-4; 12 bases agree with TRBD1. J lost 4 bases, V lost 6 bases, and 6 bases had no gene match. The CDR3 is 15 amino acids. Germline-derived CDR1 and CDR2 are DFQATT and SNEGSKA (reference sequence). The CDR3 here is CSAPGQGAINEKLFF. The DNA for the CDR3 is TGCAGTGCGCCGGGACAGGGGGCCATTAATGAAAAACTGTTTTTT.

This clonotype was detected many times. V and J are TRBV20-1 and TRBJ2-3; the match to TRBD1 covers 9 bases. Looked up from germline, CDR1 is DFQATT and CDR2 is SNEGSKA (reference sequence). Trimming cost V 2 bases and J 1 base; bases outside gene matches: 4. This CDR3 spans 15 amino acids. CDR3 sequence reads: CSARQTGGGTDTQYF. CDR3 DNA: TGCAGTGCTAGACAAACAGGGGGCGGCACAGATACGCAGTATTTT.

The sample holds a few counts of this clonotype. The rearrangement joins TRBV6-4 to TRBJ2-2; D remains ambiguous. Trimming removed 0 bases at V and 6 bases at J, with 8 bases between. Germline CDR1 and CDR2: MRHNA and SNTAGT. The CDR3 spans 14 residues. The CDR3 is CASSDSYLAGELFF. CDR3 nucleotides: TGTGCCAGCAGTGACTCGTACCTAGCCGGGGAGCTGTTTTTT.

This clonotype has ten or more counts. The V and J genes are TRBV9 and TRBJ2-1; TRBD2 matches at 11 bases. Germline CDR1 and CDR2: SGDLS and YYNGEE. Trimming removed 0 bases from V and 0 bases from J; junction bases left unmatched: 11. This CDR3 region has 20 residues. CDR3 nucleotide sequence: TGTGCCAGCAGCGTAGAGGGTGCTAGCGGGGGGTCCAGCTCCTACAATGAGCAGTTCTTC. Its protein is CASSVEGASGGSSSYNEQFF.